The 19 T cell receptor beta chains below come from one sample, sequenced in a study of CD8 T cells in Susac syndrome. Reverse transcription of 0.5 to 1 ug RNA was performed with random hexamers. TCRdb ran MiXCR on the immunoSEQ multiplex PCR reads and lists one entry per CDR3 protein. The sample lists more than 150,000 distinct CDR3 sequences; more than 85% were seen once. The material sequenced was CD8+ T cells from PBMCs. These TCRs come from a human donor with Susac syndrome.

The chain couples TRBV29-1 to TRBJ1-2, with a weak D call TRBD1 (6 bases). The CDR3 has 12 amino acids. V lost 6 bases to trimming and J lost 4 bases, with 12 bases between them. In germline, CDR1 is SQVTM, CDR2 ANQGSEA. The CDR3 DNA reads as TGCAGCGTCGTACAGGGCATCTATGGCTACACCTTC. Amino acids: CSVVQGIYGYTF.

The chain links TRBV5-1 to TRBJ1-5; no clear D gene. V was cut by 4 bases and J by 8 bases, with 16 bases left in between. The CDR3 sequence is 14 residues long. Germline V gene data show CDR1 as SGHRS and CDR2 as YFSETQ. CDR3 bases: TGCGCCAGCAGCCCTGGAGCGCTCGAGGAGCCCCAGCATTTT. Translated, it gives CASSPGALEEPQHF.

The V call is TRBV3-1, the J call TRBJ2-7, with unresolved D. V lost 0 bases and J 4 bases, leaving 7 bases between the germline ends. Germline V gene data show CDR1 as LGHDT and CDR2 as YNNKEL (reference sequence). CDR3 length: 13 amino acids. The CDR3 loop reads CASSQDLGYEQYF. DNA for the CDR3: TGTGCCAGCAGCCAAGATTTAGGGTACGAGCAGTACTTC.

The chain links TRBV27 to TRBJ2-1; TRBD2 matches 9 bases. With V trimmed by 8 bases and J by 4 bases, 6 bases remained unmatched. This CDR3 region has 14 residues. CDR1 and CDR2 (germline): MNHEY, SMNVEV (reference sequence). CDR3 region: CASGPGLAYNEQFF. CDR3 bases: TGTGCCAGCGGGCCGGGACTAGCATACAATGAGCAGTTCTTC.

J is TRBJ1-5 and V is TRBV7-9; the match to TRBD1 covers 7 bases. The germline V gene has CDR1 SEHNR and CDR2 FQNEAQ (reference sequence). This CDR3 spans 14 amino acids. V shed 5 bases, J shed 7 bases, and the junction held 8 bases outside the gene matches. The CDR3, as DNA: TGTGCCAGCAGCGCGACAGGGAATGGACAGCCCCAGCATTTT. Translating gives CASSATGNGQPQHF.

This sequence joins TRBV29-1 and TRBJ2-7; D ambiguous. Trimming took 3 bases from V and 3 from J, leaving 12 bases between them. The CDR3 is 13 residues long. Germline values: CDR1 SQVTM, CDR2 ANQGSEA. The CDR3, as DNA: TGCAGCGTTGATAGGATAGGAAACTACGAGCAGTACTTC. This encodes CSVDRIGNYEQYF.

The rearrangement joins TRBV7-6 to TRBJ2-1; 7 bases align to TRBD2. Germline trimming cut 0 bases from V and 5 bases from J; bases unmatched to any gene: 4. The germline V gene has CDR1 SGHVS and CDR2 FNYEAQ. This CDR3 is built from 15 residues. The CDR3 here is CASSLAGGPDNEQFF. In DNA form, the CDR3 reads TGTGCCAGCAGCTTAGCGGGAGGGCCAGACAATGAGCAGTTCTTC.

The V gene is TRBV6-1, the J gene TRBJ2-7; D gene uncertain. Germline-derived CDR1 and CDR2 are MNHNS and SASEGT. The CDR3 has 12 amino acids. Trimming removed 3 bases from V and 3 bases from J, with 6 bases in between. The CDR3 loop reads CASSDGSYEQYF. The CDR3 coding sequence is TGTGCCAGCAGTGATGGCAGCTACGAGCAGTACTTC.

This clonotype has just one count. V gene TRBV3-1 combines with J gene TRBJ2-2, with a tentative D call TRBD1 (5 bases). This CDR3 region has 17 residues. Looked up from germline, CDR1 is LGHDT and CDR2 is YNNKEL (reference sequence). Trimming removed 1 base from V and 2 bases from J, with 14 bases in between. CDR3 sequence (DNA): TGTGCCAGCAGCCAAGGGGGCGTTGCATTCAACACCGGGGAGCTGTTTTTT. Its translation is CASSQGGVAFNTGELFF. The whole variable domain, filled in from reference TRBV3-1 and TRBJ2-2, reads DTAVSQTPKYLVTQMGNDKSIKCEQNLGHDTMYWYKQDSKKFLKIMFSYNNKELIINETVPNRFSPKSPDKAHLNLHINSLELGDSAVYFCASSQGGVAFNTGELFFGEGSRLTVL.

This clonotype was picked up a small number of times. The chain carries TRBV5-6 and TRBJ1-2; TRBD1 matches at 7 bases. V shed 4 bases and J 2 bases; nucleotides not matched to a gene: 2. Germline-derived CDR1 and CDR2 are SGHDT and YYEEEE. This CDR3 has 13 amino acids. CDR3: CASSQQGNYGYTF. The CDR3 DNA follows: TGTGCCAGCAGCCAACAGGGGAACTATGGCTACACCTTC.

The V and J genes are TRBV11-2 and TRBJ2-1; D is ambiguous. Germline CDR1 is SGHAT and CDR2 is FQNNGV. V was trimmed by 1 base and J by 0 bases, leaving 10 bases between them. This CDR3 has 16 amino acids. The CDR3 spells CASSLGFSSSYNEQFF. The CDR3 DNA sequence: TGTGCCAGCAGCTTAGGTTTTTCGAGCTCCTACAATGAGCAGTTCTTC.

The rearrangement joins TRBV12-3 or TRBV12-4 to TRBJ2-5, with D unclear. The V gene lost 4 bases and the J gene lost 4 bases, with 13 bases spanning the gap. The CDR3 sequence is 14 residues long. In DNA form, the CDR3 reads TGTGCCAGCAGTTCCTCAAAGACCAGAGAGACCCAGTACTTC. Protein: CASSSSKTRETQYF.

The V gene is TRBV7-9, the J gene TRBJ1-1; D call uncertain. V lost 2 bases and J 4 bases, leaving 14 bases between the germline ends. Germline V CDR1 and CDR2: SEHNR, FQNEAQ (reference sequence). The CDR3 is made up of 15 amino acids. CDR3: CASSLSYGEGTEAFF. CDR3 nucleotide sequence: TGTGCCAGCAGCTTATCTTACGGGGAGGGCACTGAAGCTTTCTTT.

The chain couples TRBV28 to TRBJ2-3; D gene ambiguous. This CDR3 has 15 residues. In germline, CDR1 is MDHEN, CDR2 SYDVKM. V lost 5 bases and J 2 bases, leaving 14 bases between the germline ends. The CDR3 sequence is CASSVTRSHTDTQYF. DNA for the CDR3: TGTGCCAGCAGTGTGACTCGTTCGCACACAGATACGCAGTATTTT.

The rearrangement uses TRBV9 and TRBJ2-3; 8 nucleotides align to TRBD2. Germline values: CDR1 SGDLS, CDR2 YYNGEE. The CDR3 loop spans 16 amino acids. V lost 4 bases and J lost 0; bases outside the gene matches: 7. This chain's CDR3 is CASSSYSGASTDTQYF. CDR3 in DNA: TGTGCCAGCAGCTCCTATAGCGGGGCTAGCACAGATACGCAGTATTTT.

The chain joins TRBV11-1 to TRBJ2-1, with TRBD1 matching over 8 bases. Trimming took 5 bases from V and 8 from J; bases not matched to a gene: 20. This CDR3 spans 18 amino acids. Germline loops: CDR1 SGHAT, CDR2 FQDESV (reference sequence). The CDR3 is CASSLNNLDRGISYEQFF. DNA of the CDR3: TGTGCCAGCAGCCTCAATAACCTAGACAGGGGCATTTCCTATGAGCAGTTCTTC.

The V call is TRBV7-9, the J call TRBJ2-7; 9 nucleotides agree with TRBD1. Trimming cost V 6 bases and J 5 bases; bases outside gene matches: 11. This CDR3 comprises 15 residues. From germline, CDR1 is SEHNR and CDR2 FQNEAQ (reference sequence). DNA for the CDR3: TGTGCCAGCAGGCCCGTGGGACAGGGTATCGACGAGCAGTACTTC. Translated, it gives CASRPVGQGIDEQYF.

This clonotype was counted only a few times. This rearrangement joins TRBV27 to TRBJ2-5, with TRBD2 as a possible D gene (5 bases). This CDR3 is 13 amino acids long. The V end lost 3 bases, the J end lost 2 bases, and 7 bases lay between the germline ends. CDR1 and CDR2 from the germline V gene are MNHEY and SMNVEV (reference sequence). DNA for the CDR3: TGTGCCAGCAGTTTTCGGGGTCAAGAGACCCAGTACTTC. Its protein product is CASSFRGQETQYF.

The gene calls are TRBV4-2 and TRBJ2-2; 16 bases are a match to TRBD2. The CDR3 consists of 18 residues. Germline V gives CDR1 LGHNA, CDR2 YNFKEQ. V was clipped by 3 bases and J by 6 bases; unmatched bases: 7. Here the CDR3 DNA reads TGTGCCAGCAGCCAGGGACTAGCGGGGGGGTTTTACCCCGGGGAGCTGTTTTTT. This translates into CASSQGLAGGFYPGELFF.